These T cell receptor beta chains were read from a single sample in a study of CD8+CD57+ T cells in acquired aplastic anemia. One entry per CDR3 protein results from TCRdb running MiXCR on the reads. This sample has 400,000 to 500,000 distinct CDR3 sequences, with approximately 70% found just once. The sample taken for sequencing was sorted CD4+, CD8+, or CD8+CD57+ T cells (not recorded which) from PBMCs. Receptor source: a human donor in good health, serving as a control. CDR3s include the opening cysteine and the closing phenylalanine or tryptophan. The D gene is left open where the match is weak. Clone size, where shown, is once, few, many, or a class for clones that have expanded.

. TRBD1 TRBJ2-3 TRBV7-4 CASSFAGTGLTDTQYF TGTGCCAGCAGCTTCGCCGGGACAGGGTTAACAGATACGCAGTATTTT
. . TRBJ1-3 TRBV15 CATSSKTFAGGNTIYF TGTGCCACCAGCAGTAAGACTTTCGCAGGTGGAAACACCATATATTTT
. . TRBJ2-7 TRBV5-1 CASSRTWTQASYGQYF TGCGCCAGCAGCCGGACCTGGACTCAAGCCTCCTACGGGCAGTACTTC
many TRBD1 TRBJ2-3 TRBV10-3 CAIRAGTGVVNTDTQYF TGTGCCATCCGTGCGGGGACAGGGGTTGTGAACACAGATACGCAGTATTTT
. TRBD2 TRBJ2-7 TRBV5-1 CASRRAKRGPRYEQYF TGTGCCAGCAGACGGGCCAAGCGGGGGCCCCGCTACGAGCAGTACTTC
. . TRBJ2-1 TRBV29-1 CSAQFTNEQFF TGCAGCGCACAATTTACGAATGAGCAGTTCTTC
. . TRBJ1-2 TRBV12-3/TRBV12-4 CASKVAGFNGYTF TGTGCCAGCAAGGTGGCTGGGTTCAATGGCTACACCTTC
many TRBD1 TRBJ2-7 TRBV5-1 CASSPTGPSSYEQYF TGCGCCAGCAGCCCGACAGGGCCGTCCTCCTACGAGCAGTACTTC
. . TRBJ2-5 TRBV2 CARSVGGANDYTHYF TGTGCCAGGAGTGTGGGCGGGGCGAATGACTACACCCACTATTTC
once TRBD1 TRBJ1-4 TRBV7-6 CASSLIGTGEKLFF TGTGCCAGCAGCTTGATCGGGACAGGAGAAAAACTGTTTTTT
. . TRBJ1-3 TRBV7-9 CASSLVSAKGKTMYF TGTGCCAGCAGCTTAGTGTCGGCCAAGGGTAAGACCATGTATTTT
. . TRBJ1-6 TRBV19 CASSIRLGYSPLHF TGTGCCAGTAGTATTCGGTTGGGGTATTCACCCCTCCACTTT
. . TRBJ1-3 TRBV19 CASTLGDGGAGNTIYF TGTGCCAGTACCCTGGGGGATGGGGGGGCTGGAAACACCATATATTTT
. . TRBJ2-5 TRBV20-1 CSARGYGRGKYQETQYF TGCAGTGCTAGAGGTTACGGCAGAGGCAAATACCAAGAGACCCAGTACTTC
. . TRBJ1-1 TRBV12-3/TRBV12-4 CASSHYLNTEAFF TGTGCCAGCAGCCACTACTTGAACACTGAAGCTTTCTTT
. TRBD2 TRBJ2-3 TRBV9 CASSVGASGGPNTQYF TGTGCCAGCAGCGTAGGAGCTAGCGGGGGACCCAATACGCAGTATTTT
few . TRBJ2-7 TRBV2 CASSGGCYEQYF TGTGCCAGCAGCGGGGGATGCTACGAGCAGTACTTC
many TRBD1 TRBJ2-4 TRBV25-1 CASSGLQDGTGGAGVAKNIQYF TGTGCCAGCAGCGGCCTACAAGATGGGACAGGGGGCGCGGGGGTAGCCAAAAACATTCAGTACTTC
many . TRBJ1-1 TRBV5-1 CASSLTVNTEAFF TGCGCCAGCAGCTTGACAGTGAACACTGAAGCTTTCTTT
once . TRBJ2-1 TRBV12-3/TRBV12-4 CASSLGRFEQFF TGTGCCAGCAGTTTGGGTCGGTTCGAGCAGTTCTTC
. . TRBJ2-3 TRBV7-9 CASSFLETYTDTQYF TGTGCCAGCAGCTTCCTAGAGACATACACAGATACGCAGTATTTT
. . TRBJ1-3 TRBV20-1 CSARLVRYGGNTIYF TGCAGCGCGCGACTGGTCCGGTATGGTGGAAACACCATATATTTT
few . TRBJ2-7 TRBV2 CASSETLQTPNYEQYF TGTGCCAGCAGTGAAACTTTACAGACACCCAATTACGAGCAGTACTTC
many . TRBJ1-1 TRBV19 CASRNLRRGTEAFF TGTGCCAGTCGTAATTTGAGACGGGGCACTGAAGCTTTCTTT
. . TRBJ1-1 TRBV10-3 CAIRADLNTEAFF TGTGCCATCAGGGCGGACCTGAACACTGAAGCTTTCTTT
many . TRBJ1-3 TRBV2 CASSETGNTIYF TGTGCCAGCAGTGAGACAGGAAACACCATATATTTT
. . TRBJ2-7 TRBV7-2 CASSSTIGWNSSEQYF TGCGCCAGCAGCTCAACCATTGGGTGGAACTCATCCGAGCAGTACTTC
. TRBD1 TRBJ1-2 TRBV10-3 CAWSVPGQPGGYTF TGTGCCTGGAGTGTGCCGGGACAGCCGGGCGGCTACACCTTC
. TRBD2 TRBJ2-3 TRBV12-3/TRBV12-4 CASTSGGRPDTQYF TGTGCCAGCACCTCCGGCGGGAGGCCAGATACGCAGTATTTT